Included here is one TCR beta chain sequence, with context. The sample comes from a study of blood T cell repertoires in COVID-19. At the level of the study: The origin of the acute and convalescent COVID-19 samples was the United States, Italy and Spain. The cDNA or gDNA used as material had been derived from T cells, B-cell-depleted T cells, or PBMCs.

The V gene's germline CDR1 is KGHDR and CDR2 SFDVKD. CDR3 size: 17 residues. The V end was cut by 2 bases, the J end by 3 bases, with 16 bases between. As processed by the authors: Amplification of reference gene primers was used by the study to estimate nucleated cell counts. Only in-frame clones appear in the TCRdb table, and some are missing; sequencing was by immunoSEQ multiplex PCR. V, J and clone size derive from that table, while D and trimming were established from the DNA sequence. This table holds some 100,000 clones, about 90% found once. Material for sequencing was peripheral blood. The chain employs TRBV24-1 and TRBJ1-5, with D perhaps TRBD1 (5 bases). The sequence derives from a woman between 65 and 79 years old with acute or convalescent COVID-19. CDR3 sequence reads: CATSDSSVDNYNQPQHF. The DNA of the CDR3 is TGTGCCACCAGTGATTCGTCGGTGGACAACTACAATCAGCCCCAGCATTTT.